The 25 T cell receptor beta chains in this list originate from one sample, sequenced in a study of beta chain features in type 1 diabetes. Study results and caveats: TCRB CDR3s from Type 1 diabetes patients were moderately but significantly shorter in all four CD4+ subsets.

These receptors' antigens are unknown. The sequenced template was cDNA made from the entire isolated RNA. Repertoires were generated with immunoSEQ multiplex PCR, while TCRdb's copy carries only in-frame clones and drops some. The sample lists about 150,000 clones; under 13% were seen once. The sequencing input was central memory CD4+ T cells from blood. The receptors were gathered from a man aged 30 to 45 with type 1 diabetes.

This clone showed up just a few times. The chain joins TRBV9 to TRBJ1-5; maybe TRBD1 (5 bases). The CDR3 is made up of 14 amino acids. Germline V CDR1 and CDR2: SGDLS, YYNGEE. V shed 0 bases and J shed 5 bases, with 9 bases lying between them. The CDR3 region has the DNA TGTGCCAGCAGCGTAGACGACAGCTATCAGCCCCAGCATTTT. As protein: CASSVDDSYQPQHF.

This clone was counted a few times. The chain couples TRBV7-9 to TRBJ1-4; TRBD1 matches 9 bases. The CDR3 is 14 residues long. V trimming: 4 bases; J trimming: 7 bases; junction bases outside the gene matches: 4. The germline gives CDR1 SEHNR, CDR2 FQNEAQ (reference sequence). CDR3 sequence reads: CASSSLTGGEKLFF. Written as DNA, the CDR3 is TGTGCCAGCAGCTCCCTGACAGGGGGTGAAAAACTGTTTTTT.

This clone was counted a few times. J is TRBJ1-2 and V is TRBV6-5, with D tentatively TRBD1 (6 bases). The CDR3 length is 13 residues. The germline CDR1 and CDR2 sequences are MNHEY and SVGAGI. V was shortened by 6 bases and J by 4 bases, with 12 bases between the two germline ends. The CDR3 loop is CASRPGQSYGYTF. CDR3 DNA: TGTGCCAGCAGACCCGGACAGAGCTATGGCTACACCTTC.

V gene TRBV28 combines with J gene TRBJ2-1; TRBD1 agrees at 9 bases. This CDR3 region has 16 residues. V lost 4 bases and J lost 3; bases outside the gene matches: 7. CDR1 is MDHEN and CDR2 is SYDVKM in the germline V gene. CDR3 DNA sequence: TGTGCCAGCAGTTCGACAGGGGGAGAATACTACAATGAGCAGTTCTTC. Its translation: CASSSTGGEYYNEQFF.

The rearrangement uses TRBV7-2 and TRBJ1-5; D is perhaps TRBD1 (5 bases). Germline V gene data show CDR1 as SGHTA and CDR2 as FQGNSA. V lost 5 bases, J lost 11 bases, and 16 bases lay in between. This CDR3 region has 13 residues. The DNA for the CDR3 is TGTGCCAGCAGCCCGCAGGGCGGAGGGGCCCAGCATTTT. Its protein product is CASSPQGGGAQHF.

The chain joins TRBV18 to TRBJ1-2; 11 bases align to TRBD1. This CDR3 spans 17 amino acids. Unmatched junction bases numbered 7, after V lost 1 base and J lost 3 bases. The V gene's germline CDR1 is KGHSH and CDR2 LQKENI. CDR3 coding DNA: TGTGCCAGCTCACCACGTTCCGGGACAGGGGGAGACTATGGCTACACCTTC. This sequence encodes CASSPRSGTGGDYGYTF.

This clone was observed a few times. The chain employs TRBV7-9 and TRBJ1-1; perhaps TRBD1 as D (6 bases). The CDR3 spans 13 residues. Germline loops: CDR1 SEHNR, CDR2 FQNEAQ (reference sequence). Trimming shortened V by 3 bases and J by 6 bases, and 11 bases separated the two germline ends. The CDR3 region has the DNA TGTGCCAGCAGCTTCGAGTGGACAGCTGAAGCTTTCTTT. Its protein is CASSFEWTAEAFF. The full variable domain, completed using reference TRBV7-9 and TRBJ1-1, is DTGVSQNPRHKITKRGQNVTFRCDPISEHNRLYWYRQTLGQGPEFLTYFQNEAQLEKSRLLSDRFSAERPKGSFSTLEIQRTEQGDSAMYLCASSFEWTAEAFFGQGTRLTVV.

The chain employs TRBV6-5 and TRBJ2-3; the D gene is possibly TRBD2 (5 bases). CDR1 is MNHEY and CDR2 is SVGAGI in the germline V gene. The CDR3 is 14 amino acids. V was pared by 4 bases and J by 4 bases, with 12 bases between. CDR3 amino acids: CASSSIGVSDTQYF. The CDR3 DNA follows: TGTGCCAGCAGTTCCATCGGGGTTTCAGATACGCAGTATTTT.

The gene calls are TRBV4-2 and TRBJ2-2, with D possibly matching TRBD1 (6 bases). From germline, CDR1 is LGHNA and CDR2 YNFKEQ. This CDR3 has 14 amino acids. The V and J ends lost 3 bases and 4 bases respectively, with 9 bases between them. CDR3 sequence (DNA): TGTGCCAGCAGCCAGCAGGGGAGCACCGGGGAGCTGTTTTTT. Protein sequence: CASSQQGSTGELFF.

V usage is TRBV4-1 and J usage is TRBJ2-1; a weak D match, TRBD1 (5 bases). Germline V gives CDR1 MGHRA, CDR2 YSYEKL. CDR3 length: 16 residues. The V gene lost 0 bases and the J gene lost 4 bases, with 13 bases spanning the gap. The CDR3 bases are TGCGCCAGCAGCCAAGATTCGGGCAGGGCGTACAATGAGCAGTTCTTC. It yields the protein CASSQDSGRAYNEQFF.

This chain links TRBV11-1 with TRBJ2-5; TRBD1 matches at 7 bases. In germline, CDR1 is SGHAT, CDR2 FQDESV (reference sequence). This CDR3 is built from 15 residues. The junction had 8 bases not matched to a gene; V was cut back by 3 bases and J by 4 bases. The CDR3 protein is CASSLERGLGETQYF. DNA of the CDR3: TGTGCCAGCAGCTTGGAAAGGGGGCTAGGAGAGACCCAGTACTTC.

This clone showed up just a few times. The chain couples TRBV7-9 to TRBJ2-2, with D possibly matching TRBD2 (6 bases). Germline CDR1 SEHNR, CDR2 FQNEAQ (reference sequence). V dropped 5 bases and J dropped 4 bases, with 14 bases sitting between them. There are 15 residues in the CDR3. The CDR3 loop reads CASSPRGSGTGELFF. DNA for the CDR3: TGTGCCAGCAGCCCACGGGGGAGCGGCACCGGGGAGCTGTTTTTT.

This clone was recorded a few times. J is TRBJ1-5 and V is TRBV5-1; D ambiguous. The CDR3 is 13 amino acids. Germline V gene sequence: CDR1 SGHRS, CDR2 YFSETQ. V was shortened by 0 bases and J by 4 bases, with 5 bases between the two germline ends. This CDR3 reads CASSLAPNQPQHF. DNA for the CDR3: TGCGCCAGCAGCTTGGCCCCGAATCAGCCCCAGCATTTT.

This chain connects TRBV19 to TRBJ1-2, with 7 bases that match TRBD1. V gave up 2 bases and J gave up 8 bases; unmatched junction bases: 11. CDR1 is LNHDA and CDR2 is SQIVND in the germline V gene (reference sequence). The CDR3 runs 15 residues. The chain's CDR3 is CASSILTGSWRGYTF. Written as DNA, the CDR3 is TGTGCCAGTAGTATACTGACAGGGTCCTGGCGCGGCTACACCTTC. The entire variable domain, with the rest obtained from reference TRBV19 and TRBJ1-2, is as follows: DGGITQSPKYLFRKEGQNVTLSCEQNLNHDAMYWYRQDPGQGLRLIYYSQIVNDFQKGDIAEGYSVSREKKESFPLTVTSAQKNPTAFYLCASSILTGSWRGYTFGSGTRLTVV.

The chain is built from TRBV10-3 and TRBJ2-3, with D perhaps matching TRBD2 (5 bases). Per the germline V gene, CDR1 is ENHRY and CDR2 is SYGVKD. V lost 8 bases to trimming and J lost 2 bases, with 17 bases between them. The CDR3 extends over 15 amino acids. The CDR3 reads CAISEAVGYTDTQYF. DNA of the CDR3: TGTGCCATCTCGGAGGCCGTCGGATACACAGATACGCAGTATTTT.

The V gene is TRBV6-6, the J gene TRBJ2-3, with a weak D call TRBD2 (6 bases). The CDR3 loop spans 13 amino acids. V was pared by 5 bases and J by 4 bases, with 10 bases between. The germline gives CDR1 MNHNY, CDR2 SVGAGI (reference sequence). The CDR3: CASSPPGADTQYF. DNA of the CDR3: TGTGCCAGCAGTCCGCCGGGGGCAGATACGCAGTATTTT.

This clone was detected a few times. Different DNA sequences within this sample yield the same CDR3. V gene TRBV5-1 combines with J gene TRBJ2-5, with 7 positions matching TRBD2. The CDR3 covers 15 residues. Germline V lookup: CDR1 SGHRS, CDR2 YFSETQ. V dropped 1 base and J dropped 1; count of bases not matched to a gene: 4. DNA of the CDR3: TGCGCCAGCAGCTTGTCAGGGAGGGTCCAAGAGACCCAGTACTTC. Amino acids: CASSLSGRVQETQYF.

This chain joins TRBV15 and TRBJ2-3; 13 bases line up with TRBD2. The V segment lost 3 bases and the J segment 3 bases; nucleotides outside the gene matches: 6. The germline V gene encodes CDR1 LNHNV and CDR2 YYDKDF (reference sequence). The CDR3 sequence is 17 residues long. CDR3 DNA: TGTGCCACCAGCAGGAATGGACTAGCGGGAGTTACAGATACGCAGTATTTT. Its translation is CATSRNGLAGVTDTQYF.

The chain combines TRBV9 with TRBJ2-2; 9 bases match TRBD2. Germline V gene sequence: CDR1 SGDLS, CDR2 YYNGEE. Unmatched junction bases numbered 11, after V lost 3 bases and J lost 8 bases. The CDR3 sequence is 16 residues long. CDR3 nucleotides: TGTGCCAGCAGCGCGGGACTAGCCCTTACTGGGGGGGAGCTGTTTTTT. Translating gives CASSAGLALTGGELFF.

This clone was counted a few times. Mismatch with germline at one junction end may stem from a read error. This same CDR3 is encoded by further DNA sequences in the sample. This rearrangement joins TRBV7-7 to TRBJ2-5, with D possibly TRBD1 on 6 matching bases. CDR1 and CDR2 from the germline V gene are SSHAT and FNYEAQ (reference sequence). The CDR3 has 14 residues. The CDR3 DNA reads TGTGCTAGCAGCTTAGGTCCAGGGGAAGAGACCCAGTACTTC. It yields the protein CASSLGPGEETQYF.

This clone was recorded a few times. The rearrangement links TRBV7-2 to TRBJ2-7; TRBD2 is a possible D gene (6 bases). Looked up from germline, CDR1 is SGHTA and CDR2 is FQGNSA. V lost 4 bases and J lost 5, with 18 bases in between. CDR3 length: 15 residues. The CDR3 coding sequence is TGTGCCAGCAGCTCTGCCGGGGAGGCGAGTCACGAGCAGTACTTC. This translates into CASSSAGEASHEQYF.

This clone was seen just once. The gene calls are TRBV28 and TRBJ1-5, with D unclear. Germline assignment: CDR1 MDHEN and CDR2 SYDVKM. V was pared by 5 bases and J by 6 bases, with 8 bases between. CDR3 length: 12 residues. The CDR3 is CASSPRGQPQHF. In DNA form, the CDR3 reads TGTGCCAGCAGTCCACGGGGTCAGCCCCAGCATTTT.

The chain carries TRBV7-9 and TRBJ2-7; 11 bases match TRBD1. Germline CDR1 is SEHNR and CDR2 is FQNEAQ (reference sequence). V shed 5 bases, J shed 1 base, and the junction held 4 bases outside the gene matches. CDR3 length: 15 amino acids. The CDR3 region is CASSDRDRGSYEQYF. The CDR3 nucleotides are TGTGCCAGCAGCGACCGGGACAGGGGGTCCTACGAGCAGTACTTC.

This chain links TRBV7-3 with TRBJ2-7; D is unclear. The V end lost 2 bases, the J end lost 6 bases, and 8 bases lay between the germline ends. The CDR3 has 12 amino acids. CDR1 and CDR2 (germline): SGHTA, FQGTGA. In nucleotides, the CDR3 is TGTGCCAGCAGCTTAGTGCAGCGCGAGCAGTACTTC. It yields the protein CASSLVQREQYF. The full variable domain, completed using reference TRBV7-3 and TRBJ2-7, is GAGVSQTPSNKVTEKGKYVELRCDPISGHTALYWYRQSLGQGPEFLIYFQGTGAADDSGLPNDRFFAVRPEGSVSTLKIQRTERGDSAVYLCASSLVQREQYFGPGTRLTVT.

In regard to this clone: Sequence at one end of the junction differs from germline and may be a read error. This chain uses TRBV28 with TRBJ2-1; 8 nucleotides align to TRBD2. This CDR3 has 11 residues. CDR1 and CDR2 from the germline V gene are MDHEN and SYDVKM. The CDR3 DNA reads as TGTGCCAGCAGTGTACTAGCGGAGCTGTTCTTC. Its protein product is CASSVLAELFF.